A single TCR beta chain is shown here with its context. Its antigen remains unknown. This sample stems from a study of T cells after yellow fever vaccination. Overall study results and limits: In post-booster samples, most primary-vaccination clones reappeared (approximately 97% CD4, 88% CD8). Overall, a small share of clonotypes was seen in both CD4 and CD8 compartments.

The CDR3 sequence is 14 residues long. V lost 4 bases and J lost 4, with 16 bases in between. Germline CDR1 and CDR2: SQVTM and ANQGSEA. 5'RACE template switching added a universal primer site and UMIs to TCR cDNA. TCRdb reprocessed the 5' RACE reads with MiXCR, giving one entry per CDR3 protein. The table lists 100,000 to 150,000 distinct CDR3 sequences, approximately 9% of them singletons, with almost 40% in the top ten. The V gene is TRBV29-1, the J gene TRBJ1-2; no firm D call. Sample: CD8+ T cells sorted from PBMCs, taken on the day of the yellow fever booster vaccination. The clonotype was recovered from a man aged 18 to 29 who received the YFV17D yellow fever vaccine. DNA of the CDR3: TGCAGCGTTGGTGGGAGAGAGGTTCCCTATGGCTACACCTTC. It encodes CSVGGREVPYGYTF.